This record covers a single TCR beta chain. Data came from immunoSEQ multiplex PCR; TCRdb stores just in-frame clones and leaves some out. There are tens of thousands of clones in the sample; around 90% occur only once, and more than 0.2% lies in the top ten. This sample stems from a study of technical replicates of blood from several donors. This receptor was obtained from a human donor in good health. The sequencing input was T cells isolated from PBMCs.

In nucleotides, the CDR3 is TGTGCCAGCAGCTCCGTTAGCGGGGGAGACACCGGGGAGCTGTTTTTT. This codes for CASSSVSGGDTGELFF. The V call is TRBV13, the J call TRBJ2-2; 9 nucleotides line up with TRBD2. V shed 4 bases and J 3 bases; nucleotides not matched to a gene: 6. Germline assignment: CDR1 PRHDT and CDR2 FYEKMQ (reference sequence). CDR3 length: 16 residues.